What follows are 14 T cell receptor beta chains derived from one specimen sequenced in a study of Tregs in tolerant kidney transplant recipients. Some clones are missing from TCRdb's copy, which holds only in-frame ones; the method was immunoSEQ multiplex PCR. This sample has roughly 250,000 clones; about 80% occur once, and the top ten carry roughly 0.67%. The sample was CD4+ T cells from blood. These receptors came from a human donor in good health.

This chain uses TRBV18 with TRBJ1-5; D is perhaps TRBD1 (5 bases). CDR3 length: 15 amino acids. V lost 3 bases and J 9 bases, leaving 18 bases between the germline ends. In germline, CDR1 is KGHSH, CDR2 LQKENI. CDR3 in DNA: TGTGCCAGCTCACCCCCAGCAGGGAGTAACTCGCCCCAGCATTTT. It yields the protein CASSPPAGSNSPQHF. Supplemented by reference TRBV18 and TRBJ1-5, the full variable domain reads NAGVMQNPRHLVRRRGQEARLRCSPMKGHSHVYWYRQLPEEGLKFMVYLQKENIIDESGMPKERFSAEFPKEGPSILRIQQVVRGDSAAYFCASSPPAGSNSPQHFGDGTRLSIL.

The rearrangement joins TRBV7-9 to TRBJ2-5; the D is unclear. Trimming took 0 bases from V and 5 from J, leaving 4 bases between them. The CDR3 runs to 12 residues. Germline CDR1 and CDR2: SEHNR and FQNEAQ (reference sequence). In DNA, the CDR3 is TGTGCCAGCAGCTTAGCGTTGGAGACCCAGTACTTC. As protein: CASSLALETQYF.

The V gene is TRBV12-5, the J gene TRBJ2-2; no clear D. Trimming shortened V by 1 base and J by 8 bases, and 5 bases separated the two germline ends. Germline assignment: CDR1 LGHNT and CDR2 FRNRAP. CDR3 length: 12 residues. CDR3 region: CASGLARGELFF. The CDR3 coding sequence is TGTGCTAGTGGTTTGGCTAGGGGGGAGCTGTTTTTT.

The chain carries TRBV5-6 and TRBJ1-3, with D perhaps TRBD1 (5 bases). The CDR3 totals 15 residues. V gave up 0 bases and J gave up 4 bases, with 11 bases separating them. In germline, CDR1 is SGHDT, CDR2 YYEEEE. The CDR3, as DNA: TGTGCCAGCAGCTTGGGCGGGACTCAGGGAAACACCATATATTTT. Translated, it gives CASSLGGTQGNTIYF.

The chain combines TRBV7-3 with TRBJ2-7; TRBD2 agrees at 14 bases. The CDR3 consists of 15 residues. Per germline, CDR1 SGHTA and CDR2 FQGTGA. The V segment lost 6 bases and the J segment 2 bases; nucleotides outside the gene matches: 3. CDR3 protein: CASSRTSGGPYEQYF. The CDR3, as DNA: TGTGCCAGCAGTCGGACTAGCGGGGGGCCCTACGAGCAGTACTTC.

This chain links TRBV6-1 with TRBJ1-3; 10 bases map to TRBD1. The germline V gene has CDR1 MNHNS and CDR2 SASEGT. Trimming took 4 bases from V and 3 from J; bases not matched to a gene: 3. There are 15 residues in the CDR3. The CDR3: CASSGDRGYGNTIYF. CDR3 nucleotides: TGTGCCAGCAGTGGGGACAGGGGATATGGAAACACCATATATTTT.

In regard to this clone: Since a much larger clone is just one base distant, this may be a read error. This sample includes further DNA sequences coding for the same CDR3. The rearrangement uses TRBV2 and TRBJ1-5; no firm D call. Germline CDR1 SNHLY, CDR2 FYNNEI. The V gene lost 8 bases and the J gene lost 7 bases, with 12 bases spanning the gap. This CDR3 is 12 amino acids long. CDR3 in amino acids: CASQTGGQPQHF. The CDR3 bases are TGTGCCAGCCAAACGGGCGGGCAGCCCCAGCATTTT.

The chain joins TRBV2 to TRBJ2-1; the match to TRBD2 covers 9 bases. Germline CDR1 reads SNHLY; CDR2 reads FYNNEI. Losses at the gene ends were 5 bases for V and 0 bases for J; bases not matched to a gene: 5. CDR3 size: 16 residues. Written as DNA, the CDR3 is TGTGCCAGCAGTACTCCACTAGCGGGCTCCTACAATGAGCAGTTCTTC. Protein sequence: CASSTPLAGSYNEQFF.

The chain carries TRBV5-1 and TRBJ1-2; D is possibly TRBD1 (5 bases). The length of the CDR3 is 17 residues. CDR1 and CDR2 (germline): SGHRS, YFSETQ. The V gene lost 1 base and the J gene lost 4 bases, with 20 bases spanning the gap. For the CDR3, the DNA is TGCGCCAGCAGCTTGAGTACAGGACCACAGCCGGGCTATGGCTACACCTTC. Its translation is CASSLSTGPQPGYGYTF. The full variable domain, rest sourced from reference TRBV5-1 and TRBJ1-2, is KAGVTQTPRYLIKTRGQQVTLSCSPISGHRSVSWYQQTPGQGLQFLFEYFSETQRNKGNFPGRFSGRQFSNSRSEMNVSTLELGDSALYLCASSLSTGPQPGYGYTFGSGTRLTVV.

The chain uses TRBV28 and TRBJ1-5; D possibly corresponds to TRBD1 (5 bases). Trimming shortened V by 7 bases and J by 2 bases, and 18 bases separated the two germline ends. Per germline, CDR1 MDHEN and CDR2 SYDVKM. This CDR3 spans 16 amino acids. DNA of the CDR3: TGTGCCAGCATCGGGCAGGGACGGAGTGGCAATCAGCCCCAGCATTTT. Its protein product is CASIGQGRSGNQPQHF.

The chain uses TRBV30 and TRBJ1-4; D might be TRBD1 (5 bases). V dropped 0 bases and J dropped 3 bases, with 11 bases sitting between them. The germline gives CDR1 GTSNPN, CDR2 SVGIG (reference sequence). The CDR3 length is 15 residues. The CDR3 protein is CAWSVQRGPNEKLFF. The DNA of the CDR3 is TGTGCCTGGAGTGTACAGAGGGGCCCTAATGAAAAACTGTTTTTT.

The chain uses TRBV5-4 and TRBJ2-3; D possibly corresponds to TRBD2 (6 bases). V lost 1 base, J lost 1 base, and 10 bases lay in between. Germline CDR1 and CDR2: SGHNT and YYREEE (reference sequence). The CDR3 covers 15 residues. The CDR3 loop is CASSLRLEGTDTQYF. CDR3 bases: TGTGCCAGCAGCTTGCGACTAGAGGGCACAGATACGCAGTATTTT.

The V call is TRBV7-2, the J call TRBJ2-3; 10 bases match TRBD1. Per the germline V gene, CDR1 is SGHTA and CDR2 is FQGNSA. The CDR3 spans 17 residues. J gave up 3 bases and V 1 base, and 7 bases lay outside the gene matches. This CDR3 reads CASSLVVRQGATDTQYF. Here the CDR3 DNA reads TGTGCCAGCAGCTTAGTGGTTAGACAGGGGGCTACAGATACGCAGTATTTT.

The V call is TRBV5-4, the J call TRBJ1-2, with D unresolved. V was trimmed by 0 bases and J by 0 bases, leaving 6 bases between them. CDR3 length: 14 amino acids. Looked up from germline, CDR1 is SGHNT and CDR2 is YYREEE (reference sequence). In DNA form, the CDR3 reads TGTGCCAGCAGCTTGGCTCAGCCTAACTATGGCTACACCTTC. It yields the protein CASSLAQPNYGYTF.